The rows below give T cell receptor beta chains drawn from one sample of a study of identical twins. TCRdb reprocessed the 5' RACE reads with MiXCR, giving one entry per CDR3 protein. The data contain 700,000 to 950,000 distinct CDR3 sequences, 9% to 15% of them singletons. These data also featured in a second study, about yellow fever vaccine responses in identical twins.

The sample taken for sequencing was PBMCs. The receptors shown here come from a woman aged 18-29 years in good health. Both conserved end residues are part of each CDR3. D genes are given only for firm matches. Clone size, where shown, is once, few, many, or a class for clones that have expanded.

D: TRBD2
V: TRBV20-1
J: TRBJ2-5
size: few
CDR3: CSARDPTSGSFETQYF
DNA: TGCAGTGCTAGAGACCCGACTAGCGGGAGCTTTGAGACCCAGTACTTC

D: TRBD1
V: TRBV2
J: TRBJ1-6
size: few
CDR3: CASSPRVGTVNSPLHF
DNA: TGTGCCAGCAGCCCCCGGGTGGGGACAGTAAATTCACCCCTCCACTTT

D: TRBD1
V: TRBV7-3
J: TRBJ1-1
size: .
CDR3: CASSLMGQMNTEAFF
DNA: TGTGCCAGCAGCTTAATGGGACAGATGAACACTGAAGCTTTCTTT

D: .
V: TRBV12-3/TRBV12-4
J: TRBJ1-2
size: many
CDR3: CASSSRGNYGYTF
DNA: TGTGCCAGCAGTTCCAGGGGCAACTATGGCTACACCTTC

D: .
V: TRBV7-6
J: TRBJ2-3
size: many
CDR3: CASSLGLTDTQYF
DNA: TGTGCCAGCAGCCTTGGTCTCACAGATACGCAGTATTTT

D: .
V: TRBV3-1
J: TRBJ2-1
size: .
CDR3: CASSQEWGGDDEQFF
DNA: TGTGCCAGCAGCCAAGAATGGGGTGGGGACGATGAGCAGTTCTTC

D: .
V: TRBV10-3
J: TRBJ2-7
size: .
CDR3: CAIRRDYEQYF
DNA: TGTGCCATCAGGCGGGACTACGAGCAGTACTTC

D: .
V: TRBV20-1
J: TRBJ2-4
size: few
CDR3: CSATTRGGNIQYF
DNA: TGCAGTGCTACTACGCGGGGAGGAAACATTCAGTACTTC

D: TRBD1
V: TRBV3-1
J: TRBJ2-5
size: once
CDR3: CASSQDFGTGQETQYF
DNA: TGTGCCAGCAGCCAAGACTTCGGGACAGGCCAAGAGACCCAGTACTTC

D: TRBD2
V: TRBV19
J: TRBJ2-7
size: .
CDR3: CASSQASGNYEQYF
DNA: TGTGCCAGTAGTCAGGCTAGCGGAAACTACGAGCAGTACTTC

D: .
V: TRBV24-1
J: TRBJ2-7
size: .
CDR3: CATSETNGLEQYF
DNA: TGTGCCACCAGTGAAACAAACGGCCTCGAGCAGTACTTC

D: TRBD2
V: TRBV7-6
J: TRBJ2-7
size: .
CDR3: CASSKGGAGDHEQYF
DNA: TGTGCCAGCAGCAAAGGTGGGGCGGGAGACCACGAGCAGTACTTC

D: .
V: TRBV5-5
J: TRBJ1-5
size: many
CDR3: CASSLSQINQPQHF
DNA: TGTGCCAGCAGCTTGTCACAGATCAATCAGCCCCAGCATTTT

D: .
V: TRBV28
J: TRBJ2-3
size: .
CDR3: CASSPPGPLADTQYF
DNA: TGTGCCAGCAGTCCTCCGGGCCCCCTCGCAGATACGCAGTATTTT

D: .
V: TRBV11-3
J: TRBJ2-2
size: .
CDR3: CASSLVEGAGELFF
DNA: TGTGCCAGCAGCTTAGTGGAGGGCGCCGGGGAGCTGTTTTTT

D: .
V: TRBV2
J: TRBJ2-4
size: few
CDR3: CASTPELAKNIQYF
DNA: TGTGCCAGCACCCCCGAGTTAGCCAAAAACATTCAGTACTTC

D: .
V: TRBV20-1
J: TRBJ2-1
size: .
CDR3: CSARLTHWVF
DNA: TGCAGTGCTAGACTGACCCATTGGGTCTTC

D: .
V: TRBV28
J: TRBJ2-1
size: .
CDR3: CATMEGEQFF
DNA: TGTGCCACGATGGAGGGTGAGCAGTTCTTC

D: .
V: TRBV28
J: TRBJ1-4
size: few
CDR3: CASSLFSRNEKLFF
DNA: TGTGCCAGCAGTTTATTTTCCCGTAATGAAAAACTGTTTTTT

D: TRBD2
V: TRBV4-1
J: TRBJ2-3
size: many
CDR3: CASSDPGLAGIDTQYF
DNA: TGCGCCAGCAGCGATCCGGGACTAGCGGGGATAGATACGCAGTATTTT

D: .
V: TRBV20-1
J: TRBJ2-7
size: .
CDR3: CSADGDRGQQYF
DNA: TGCAGTGCCGACGGAGACCGCGGCCAGCAGTACTTC

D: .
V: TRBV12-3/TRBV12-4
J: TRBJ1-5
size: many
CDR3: CASRGGNQPQHF
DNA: TGTGCCAGCAGAGGTGGGAATCAGCCCCAGCATTTT

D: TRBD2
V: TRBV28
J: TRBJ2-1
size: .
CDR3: CASSPSGRAHNEQFF
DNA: TGTGCCAGCAGTCCGAGCGGGAGGGCCCACAATGAGCAGTTCTTC

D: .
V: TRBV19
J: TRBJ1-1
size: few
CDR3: CASSIWYMNTEAFF
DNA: TGTGCCAGTAGTATTTGGTACATGAACACTGAAGCTTTCTTT

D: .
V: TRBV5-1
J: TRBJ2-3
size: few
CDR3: CASSLGLVGTDTQYF
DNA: TGCGCCAGCAGCTTGGGACTAGTAGGCACAGATACGCAGTATTTT

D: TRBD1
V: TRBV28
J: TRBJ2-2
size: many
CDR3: CASSLFDRGNTGELFF
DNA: TGTGCCAGCAGTTTATTTGACAGGGGGAACACCGGGGAGCTGTTTTTT

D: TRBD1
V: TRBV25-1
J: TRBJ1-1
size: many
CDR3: CASSDRDRGRTEAFF
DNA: TGTGCCAGCAGTGACCGGGACAGGGGCCGGACTGAAGCTTTCTTT

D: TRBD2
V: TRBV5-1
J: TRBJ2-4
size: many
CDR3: CASSPRSGLAGAGKNIQYF
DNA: TGCGCCAGCAGCCCACGATCGGGACTAGCGGGAGCGGGTAAAAACATTCAGTACTTC

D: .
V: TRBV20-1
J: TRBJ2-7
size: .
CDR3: CSARTRVGYEQYF
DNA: TGCAGTGCTAGAACCAGGGTGGGGTACGAGCAGTACTTC

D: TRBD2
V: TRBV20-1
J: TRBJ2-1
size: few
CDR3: CSARTGLVGEQFF
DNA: TGCAGTGCTAGAACGGGACTAGTCGGTGAGCAGTTCTTC

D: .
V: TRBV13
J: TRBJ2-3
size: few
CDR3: CASRRAGSTDTQYF
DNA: TGTGCCAGCAGGCGGGCGGGGAGCACAGATACGCAGTATTTT

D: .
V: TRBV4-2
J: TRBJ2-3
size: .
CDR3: CASSQAVVARGSDTQYF
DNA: TGTGCCAGCAGCCAAGCCGTTGTGGCCCGAGGATCAGATACGCAGTATTTT

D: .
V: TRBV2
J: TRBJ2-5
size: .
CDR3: CASSEDMPKETQYF
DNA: TGTGCCAGCAGTGAGGACATGCCCAAGGAGACCCAGTACTTC

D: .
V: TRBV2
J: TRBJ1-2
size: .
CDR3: CASERALDGYTF
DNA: TGTGCCAGCGAAAGGGCCCTGGATGGCTACACCTTC

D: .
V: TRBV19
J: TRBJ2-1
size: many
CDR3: CASSIGGLSNEQFF
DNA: TGTGCCAGTAGTATAGGGGGGTTAAGCAATGAGCAGTTCTTC

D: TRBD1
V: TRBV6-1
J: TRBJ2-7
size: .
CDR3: CASSAQQGPSYEQYF
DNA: TGTGCCAGCAGTGCACAACAGGGGCCTTCCTACGAGCAGTACTTC

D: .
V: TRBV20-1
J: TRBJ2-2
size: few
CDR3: CSARRGDTTNTGELFF
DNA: TGCAGTGCTAGAAGGGGAGACACAACGAACACCGGGGAGCTGTTTTTT

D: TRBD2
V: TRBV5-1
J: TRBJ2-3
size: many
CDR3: CASSPWAGGPLRTDTQYF
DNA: TGCGCCAGCAGCCCGTGGGCGGGAGGGCCCCTTCGCACAGATACGCAGTATTTT

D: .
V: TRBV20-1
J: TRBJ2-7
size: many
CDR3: CSARDGTPGAYEQYF
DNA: TGCAGTGCTAGAGACGGGACCCCGGGGGCCTACGAGCAGTACTTC

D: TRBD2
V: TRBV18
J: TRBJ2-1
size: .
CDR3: CASSPQGLVVGNNEQFF
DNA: TGTGCCAGCTCACCCCAGGGACTAGTGGTAGGGAACAATGAGCAGTTCTTC

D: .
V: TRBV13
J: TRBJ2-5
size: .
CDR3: CASSSTSRETQYF
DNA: TGTGCCAGCAGTTCGACTAGTAGAGAGACCCAGTACTTC

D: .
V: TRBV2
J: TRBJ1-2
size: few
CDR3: CASSEGWDYGYTF
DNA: TGTGCCAGCAGCGAGGGATGGGACTATGGCTACACCTTC

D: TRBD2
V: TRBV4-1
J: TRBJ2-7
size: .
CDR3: CASSQDVIRTSGNFGLYEQYF
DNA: TGCGCCAGCAGCCAAGATGTAATAAGGACTAGCGGGAATTTTGGTCTCTACGAGCAGTACTTC

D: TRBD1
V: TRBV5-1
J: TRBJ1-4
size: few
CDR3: CASSTGTANLNEKLFF
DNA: TGCGCCAGCAGCACAGGGACAGCAAACCTTAATGAAAAACTGTTTTTT

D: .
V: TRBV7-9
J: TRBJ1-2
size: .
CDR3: CASSLASGYTF
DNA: TGTGCCAGCTCACTGGCAAGTGGCTACACCTTC

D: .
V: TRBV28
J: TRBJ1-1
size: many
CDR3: CASSPQYTEAFF
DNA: TGTGCCAGCAGTCCGCAGTACACTGAAGCTTTCTTT

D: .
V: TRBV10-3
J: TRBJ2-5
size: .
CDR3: CAISASGAEETQYF
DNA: TGTGCCATCAGCGCTTCCGGGGCTGAAGAGACCCAGTACTTC

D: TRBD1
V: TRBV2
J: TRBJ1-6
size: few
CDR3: CASSVDRANNSPLHF
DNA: TGTGCCAGCAGCGTCGACAGGGCTAATAATTCACCCCTCCACTTT

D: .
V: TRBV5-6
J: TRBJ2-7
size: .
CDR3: CASSLISGYEQYF
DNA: TGTGCCAGCAGCTTGATTTCGGGCTACGAGCAGTACTTC

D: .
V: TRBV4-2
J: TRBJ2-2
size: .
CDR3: CASREGPLDTGELFF
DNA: TGTGCCAGCAGAGAAGGCCCACTTGACACCGGGGAGCTGTTTTTT

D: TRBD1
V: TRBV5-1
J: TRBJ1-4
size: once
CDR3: CASSFSQGEGEKLFF
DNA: TGCGCCAGCAGCTTTTCCCAGGGGGAGGGTGAAAAACTGTTTTTT

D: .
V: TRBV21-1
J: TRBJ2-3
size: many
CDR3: CASSKVVMLTDTQYF
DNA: TGTGCCAGCAGCAAAGTGGTCATGTTAACAGATACGCAGTATTTT

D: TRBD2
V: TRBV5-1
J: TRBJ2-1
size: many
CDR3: CASSSTLATLYNEQFF
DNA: TGCGCCAGCAGCTCCACACTAGCGACCCTCTACAATGAGCAGTTCTTC

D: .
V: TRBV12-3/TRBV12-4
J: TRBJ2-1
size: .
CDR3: CASSETYNEQFF
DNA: TGTGCCAGCAGTGAAACCTACAATGAGCAGTTCTTC

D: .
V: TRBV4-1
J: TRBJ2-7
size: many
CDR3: CASSQDPGPEQYF
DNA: TGCGCCAGCAGCCAAGATCCTGGGCCCGAGCAGTACTTC